A single T cell receptor beta chain is shown here with its context. Its antigen is not known. The PCR contained 60 Vbeta and 13 Jbeta primers. TCRdb's copy holds only in-frame clones and misses some; the assay was immunoSEQ multiplex PCR. The sample records 90,000 to 120,000 clones, 73% being singletons. V lost 1 base to trimming and J lost 3 bases, with 10 bases between them. This CDR3 is built from 14 residues. CDR1 and CDR2 (germline): LGHNA, YNFKEQ. The data originate from a study of cytomegalovirus exposure and HLA in healthy donors. Points from the study as a whole: Researchers reportedly found TCR beta sequences accurately predicted most subjects' HLA-A and HLA-B alleles. 164 TCR beta chains were listed as cytomegalovirus-associated.

The chain combines TRBV4-2 with TRBJ2-7; D perhaps matches TRBD1 (6 bases). The TCR sequence derives from a man under 40 in good health and CMV-seronegative. Sequencing was done on a sample of PBMCs. CDR3 in amino acids: CASSQAQGLYEQYF. The CDR3 DNA follows: TGTGCCAGCAGCCAAGCCCAGGGGCTCTACGAGCAGTACTTC.